The 13 T cell receptor beta chains given below trace back to one sample, sequenced in a study of breast tumors, draining lymph nodes, adjacent tissues. TCRdb re-derived calls from the multiplex PCR reads in MiXCR, one entry per CDR3 protein. This table holds more than 50,000 distinct CDR3 sequences, 40% to 45% found once. Sequenced sample: breast tumor tissue. These TCRs come from a female donor with breast cancer. Some clones in this sample may be carry-over from other donors' samples.

This clonotype has ten or more counts. The J gene is TRBJ2-1, the V gene TRBV5-1; 9 bases map to TRBD1. The V gene's germline CDR1 is SGHRS and CDR2 YFSETQ. The CDR3 spans 13 residues. Trimming removed 8 bases from V and 6 bases from J; junction bases left unmatched: 6. The CDR3 is CASMDRGPNEQFF. The CDR3 DNA sequence: TGCGCCAGTATGGACAGGGGCCCCAATGAGCAGTTCTTC.

V gene TRBV10-3 combines with J gene TRBJ2-2, with a possible D match to TRBD1 (5 bases). CDR1 is ENHRY, CDR2 SYGVKD, per germline. The V end lost 0 bases, the J end lost 5 bases, and 22 bases lay between the germline ends. The CDR3 covers 19 residues. CDR3 protein: CAISESGTAFGSGTGELFF. CDR3 coding DNA: TGTGCCATCAGTGAGTCTGGAACAGCATTCGGGTCAGGGACCGGGGAGCTGTTTTTT.

The chain joins TRBV29-1 to TRBJ2-7, with D maybe TRBD2 (6 bases). The CDR3 loop spans 12 amino acids. Germline V gives CDR1 SQVTM, CDR2 ANQGSEA. As DNA, the CDR3 is TGCAGAGAAAGCGGGCCAAACTACGAGCAGTACTTC. As protein: CRESGPNYEQYF.

Concerning this clonotype: This is likely a read error, given that the CDR3 carries no conserved phenylalanine or tryptophan at its end. This rearrangement joins TRBV5-1 to TRBJ2-7, with a weak D call TRBD1 (7 bases). Deletions cut 4 bases from V and 4 bases from J, with 15 bases between. The germline CDR1 and CDR2 sequences are SGHRS and YFSETQ. This CDR3 is 14 amino acids long. The CDR3 sequence: CASSVGGTEYEQYL. The DNA for the CDR3 is TGCGCCAGCAGCGTAGGAGGGACAGAGTACGAGCAGTACCTC.

This clonotype came up many times. The V call is TRBV11-1, the J call TRBJ1-4; TRBD1 matches 8 bases. The CDR3 extends over 12 amino acids. Germline lookup yields CDR1 SGHAT and CDR2 FQDESV (reference sequence). With 8 bases clipped from V and 6 bases from J, the junction kept 2 bases outside the gene matches. CDR3: CASGTGDEKLFF. DNA of the CDR3: TGTGCCAGCGGGACAGGCGATGAAAAACTGTTTTTT.

This clonotype appeared many times. The V and J genes are TRBV7-2 and TRBJ1-6; 7 nucleotides align to TRBD1. This CDR3 has 15 amino acids. V gave up 5 bases and J gave up 3 bases; unmatched junction bases: 4. In germline, CDR1 is SGHTA, CDR2 FQGNSA. CDR3 sequence (DNA): TGTGCCAGCAGCCCGAGACAGGGCTATAATTCACCCCTCCACTTT. Translating it yields CASSPRQGYNSPLHF.

The J gene is TRBJ1-6, the V gene TRBV7-9; 10 bases are a match to TRBD1. V was pared by 10 bases and J by 10 bases, with 7 bases of the junction left unmatched. Germline lookup yields CDR1 SEHNR and CDR2 FQNEAQ (reference sequence). The CDR3 extends over 13 amino acids. This CDR3 is CAISGTGVSPLHF. The DNA for the CDR3 is TGTGCCATCTCCGGGACAGGGGTCTCACCCCTCCACTTT.

CDR3 sequence: CASKEQLMNTEAFF. DNA for the CDR3: TGTGCCAGCAAGGAACAACTAATGAACACTGAAGCTTTCTTT. The chain joins TRBV19 to TRBJ1-1; no reliable D call. V lost 9 bases and J 0 bases, leaving 14 bases between the germline ends. Germline V CDR1 and CDR2: LNHDA, SQIVND (reference sequence). The length of the CDR3 is 14 residues. Full variable domain (outside the CDR3, taken from reference TRBV19 and TRBJ1-1): DGGITQSPKYLFRKEGQNVTLSCEQNLNHDAMYWYRQDPGQGLRLIYYSQIVNDFQKGDIAEGYSVSREKKESFPLTVTSAQKNPTAFYLCASKEQLMNTEAFFGQGTRLTVV.

Many counts were recorded for this clonotype. The chain couples TRBV25-1 to TRBJ2-7; 8 nucleotides match TRBD1. The CDR3 loop spans 15 amino acids. CDR1 is MGHDK, CDR2 SYGVNS, per germline. With 4 bases clipped from V and 0 bases from J, the junction kept 5 bases outside the gene matches. For the CDR3, the DNA is TGTGCCAGCAGTGCGCAGGGGGCTATCTCCTACGAGCAGTACTTC. Encoded protein: CASSAQGAISYEQYF.

This clonotype is categorized as medium-sized. The chain employs TRBV24-1 and TRBJ1-6; a possible D gene is TRBD1 (6 bases). This CDR3 has 15 amino acids. Germline CDR1 is KGHDR and CDR2 is SFDVKD. Trimming cost V 5 bases and J 10 bases, with 17 bases left between them. The CDR3 bases are TGTGCCACCAGTGCCGGGGGGCAGGGCCGGTCACCCCTCCACTTT. Protein sequence: CATSAGGQGRSPLHF.

This clonotype has at least ten counts. The V and J genes are TRBV19 and TRBJ2-1; the match to TRBD1 covers 7 bases. The CDR3 consists of 15 residues. Germline V gives CDR1 LNHDA, CDR2 SQIVND (reference sequence). V shed 5 bases, J shed 0 bases, and the junction held 4 bases outside the gene matches. CDR3 coding DNA: TGTGCCAGTAGTTTGCAGGGGGACTCCTACAATGAGCAGTTCTTC. Its translation: CASSLQGDSYNEQFF.

The chain links TRBV20-1 to TRBJ1-4, with D unclear. CDR3 length: 13 residues. From germline, CDR1 is DFQATT and CDR2 SNEGSKA (reference sequence). Trimming pared 5 bases from V and 1 base from J, leaving 8 bases between. CDR3 in DNA: TGCAGTGCTGTGGGCGGAACTAATGAAAAACTGTTTTTT. This encodes CSAVGGTNEKLFF.

This clonotype was counted ten times or more. This chain joins TRBV9 and TRBJ2-7; 7 nucleotides line up with TRBD1. The germline V gene encodes CDR1 SGDLS and CDR2 YYNGEE. The CDR3 has 14 amino acids. The ends lost 4 bases at V and 5 bases at J; junction bases unmatched: 9. The DNA for the CDR3 is TGTGCCAGCAGCCGGTTGACGGGGACAGACGAGCAGTACTTC. Its translation: CASSRLTGTDEQYF.